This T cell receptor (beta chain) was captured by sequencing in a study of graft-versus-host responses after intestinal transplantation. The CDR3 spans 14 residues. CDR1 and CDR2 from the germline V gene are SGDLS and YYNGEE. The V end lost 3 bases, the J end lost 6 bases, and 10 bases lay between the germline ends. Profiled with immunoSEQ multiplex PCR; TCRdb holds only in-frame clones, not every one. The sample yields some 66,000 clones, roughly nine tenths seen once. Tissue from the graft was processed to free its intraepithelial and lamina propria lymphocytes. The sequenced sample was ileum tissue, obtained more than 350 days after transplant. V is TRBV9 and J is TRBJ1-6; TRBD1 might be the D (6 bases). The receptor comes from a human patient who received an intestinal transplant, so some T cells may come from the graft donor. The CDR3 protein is CASSEGESNSPLHF. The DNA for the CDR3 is TGTGCCAGCAGCGAGGGGGAGAGTAATTCACCCCTCCACTTT.